This T cell receptor beta chain is drawn from a study of tissue T cells after allogeneic stem cell transplantation. Study-level points and caveats: Within patients, tissue anatomy strongly shaped TCR repertoire composition. Across patients, clones rarely overlapped, yet motif clusters were shared tissue-specifically.

The CDR3 runs to 13 residues. CDR1 is SNHLY, CDR2 FYNGKV, per germline (reference sequence). This clone came up a few times. Antigen unknown. A junction boundary mismatches the germline segment, possibly from a read error. The germline and genes are mouse ones. The read terminates 1 residue ahead of where the CDR3 ends, so the germline J gene completes it. Survey-depth TCRbeta CDR3 sequencing reported V/J genes and productive frequencies. The data were produced by immunoSEQ multiplex PCR, yet TCRdb's version contains in-frame clones alone and is incomplete. The table records about 10,000 clones, under 40% of them present only once. The time point was: mouse harvest day 7 after allogeneic transplant. The graft held 10^6 splenic CD5+ T cells and 10^7 T-cell-depleted bone marrow cells.

The chain joins TRBV3 to TRBJ2-7, with TRBD2 matching over 9 bases. Sequences were obtained from skin. The clonotype comes from a female BALB/c mouse given C57BL/6 T cells with graft-versus-host disease after an allogeneic hematopoietic cell transplant. CDR3 amino acids: CASSLGLGYEQYF. Incomplete CDR3 DNA: TGTGCCAGCAGTTTAGGACTGGGGTATGAACAGTAC.